The 9 T cell receptor beta chains listed next were all sequenced from one sample in a study of CD8+ T cells in alopecia areata. The treatment denotes: oral pan-JAK inhibitor, 5-10 mg twice daily. Extraction and reverse transcription of RNA yielded cDNA as the sequencing template. Profiling relied on immunoSEQ multiplex PCR, and the TCRdb table lists in-frame clones only, not all of them. The top ten clones hold around 1.5% of a sample with about 220,000 clones, about 58% of them seen once. Sequencing was performed on CD4+ T cells sorted from blood, taken at week 4, from a patient treated with tofacitinib. These receptors were obtained from a human donor with alopecia areata.

This chain uses TRBV27 with TRBJ2-1, with D maybe TRBD2 (7 bases). The germline CDR1 and CDR2 sequences are MNHEY and SMNVEV (reference sequence). The CDR3 is 15 residues long. The germline V and J ends were trimmed by 2 bases and 8 bases, with 16 bases remaining between them. The CDR3, as DNA: TGTGCCAGCAGTTTAAACGGGGGGCTTGGCGATGAGCAGTTCTTC. This codes for CASSLNGGLGDEQFF.

The chain recombines TRBV5-6 with TRBJ1-5; a possible D gene is TRBD1 (5 bases). In germline, CDR1 is SGHDT, CDR2 YYEEEE. V shed 0 bases and J shed 4 bases, with 11 bases lying between them. The CDR3 is 15 residues long. CDR3 DNA: TGTGCCAGCAGCTTGGCTAGGGGACCGAATCAGCCCCAGCATTTT. It is translated as CASSLARGPNQPQHF.

This clone was seen a single time. This chain connects TRBV4-1 to TRBJ1-2; D unresolved. CDR3 length equals 14 residues. Germline values: CDR1 MGHRA, CDR2 YSYEKL. V shed 0 bases and J shed 13 bases, with 18 bases lying between them. The CDR3 DNA reads TGCGCCAGCAGCCAAGATCTGACATCTGGTTATTGCACCTTC. It yields the protein CASSQDLTSGYCTF.

This clone was found a few times. J is TRBJ2-5 and V is TRBV29-1, with no clear D. This CDR3 region has 11 residues. The V end lost 8 bases, the J end lost 5 bases, and 12 bases lay between the germline ends. Germline CDR1 is SQVTM and CDR2 is ANQGSEA. The CDR3 DNA reads TGCAGCTCAAGGGTCGGCGAGACCCAGTACTTC. This translates into CSSRVGETQYF.

This clone appeared a single time. The J gene is TRBJ1-2, the V gene TRBV5-1; D unresolved. Germline V gives CDR1 SGHRS, CDR2 YFSETQ. Between the trimmed V and J ends, which lost 1 base and 14 bases, there was a span of 12 bases. The CDR3 contains 11 residues. The CDR3 loop is CASSLNGKMTF. In DNA form, the CDR3 reads TGCGCCAGCAGCTTGAATGGGAAAATGACCTTC.

As to this clone: Other DNA sequences in this specimen translate into the identical CDR3. This sequence joins TRBV9 and TRBJ2-7; the D is unclear. Germline V gives CDR1 SGDLS, CDR2 YYNGEE. This CDR3 comprises 15 residues. V lost 0 bases, J lost 3 bases, and 13 bases lay in between. The CDR3 loop is CASSVGEGSSYEQYF. The CDR3 bases are TGTGCCAGCAGCGTAGGTGAAGGGTCGAGCTACGAGCAGTACTTC.

This chain connects TRBV7-8 to TRBJ1-1, with no clear D. CDR3 size: 16 residues. Germline V gives CDR1 SGHVS, CDR2 FQNEAQ. The germline V and J ends were trimmed by 3 bases and 3 bases, with 17 bases remaining between them. CDR3 residues: CASSFTRGSEDTEAFF. The CDR3 DNA sequence: TGTGCCAGCAGCTTTACGAGAGGCAGTGAAGACACTGAAGCTTTCTTT.

The chain couples TRBV29-1 to TRBJ2-5; no definite D call. This CDR3 contains 13 residues. CDR1 and CDR2 from the germline V gene are SQVTM and ANQGSEA. Between the trimmed V and J ends, which lost 8 bases and 0 bases, there was a span of 13 bases. CDR3: CSSGGLYQETQYF. The CDR3 region has the DNA TGCAGCTCAGGTGGTCTGTACCAAGAGACCCAGTACTTC.

This clone was counted only a few times. This chain links TRBV6-5 with TRBJ1-1; D unresolved. The ends were cut back, 5 bases at V and 0 bases at J, with 7 bases in the middle. The CDR3 consists of 13 residues. The germline V gene has CDR1 MNHEY and CDR2 SVGAGI. In DNA, the CDR3 is TGTGCCAGCAGTAGGGCGGTGAACACTGAAGCTTTCTTT. Translation: CASSRAVNTEAFF.